This entry lists 29 T cell receptor beta chains sequenced from one sample in a study of breast tumors, draining lymph nodes, adjacent tissues. TCRdb analysed the multiplex PCR reads with MiXCR anew, one entry per CDR3 protein. The repertoire holds about 180,000 distinct CDR3 sequences, with 33% as singletons. Breast cancer patients provided tissue from their axillary draining lymph nodes. Material: axillary lymph node tissue. The receptors were gathered from a female donor with breast cancer. Some clones in this sample may be carry-over from other donors' samples.

The chain joins TRBV2 to TRBJ2-2; perhaps D is TRBD1 or TRBD2 (6 bases each). The ends were cut back, 2 bases at V and 9 bases at J, with 13 bases in the middle. CDR3 length: 14 residues. CDR1 is SNHLY and CDR2 is FYNNEI in the germline V gene. CDR3 loop: CASSERGVDWELFF. The CDR3 nucleotides are TGTGCCAGCAGTGAAAGGGGGGTCGATTGGGAGCTGTTTTTT.

This clonotype has only one observation. The rearrangement links TRBV20-1 to TRBJ2-5; 9 positions agree with TRBD2. Losses at the gene ends were 7 bases for V and 7 bases for J; bases not matched to a gene: 13. Germline loops: CDR1 DFQATT, CDR2 SNEGSKA (reference sequence). The CDR3 extends over 14 amino acids. Here the CDR3 reads CSVQAGGRAVTQYF. CDR3 nucleotides: TGCAGTGTCCAGGCGGGCGGGAGGGCTGTGACCCAGTACTTC.

The table lists this clonotype with many counts. The chain recombines TRBV7-2 with TRBJ1-6; D call uncertain. This CDR3 is 15 amino acids long. Per the germline V gene, CDR1 is SGHTA and CDR2 is FQGNSA. V was trimmed by 1 base and J by 7 bases, leaving 11 bases between them. The DNA for the CDR3 is TGTGCCAGCAGCTTAGTCCGGGGTTCGAATTCACCCCTCCACTTT. Translated, it gives CASSLVRGSNSPLHF.

A note on this clonotype: A much larger clone differs from this one at a single base, so this may be a read error. This rearrangement joins TRBV6-5 to TRBJ1-5; possibly TRBD1 for D (6 bases). This CDR3 region has 17 residues. The V gene's germline CDR1 is MNHEY and CDR2 SVGAGI. Trimming left V 5 bases short and J 2 bases short, with 19 bases between. The CDR3 DNA is TGTGCCAGCAGTGAGATCGGGGCAGGGGACGGCAATCAGCCCCAGCATTTT. This translates into CASSEIGAGDGNQPQHF.

This clonotype occurred many times. This chain uses TRBV7-9 with TRBJ1-3; a weak D match, TRBD1 (5 bases). Germline V gene sequence: CDR1 SEHNR, CDR2 FQNEAQ (reference sequence). The CDR3 runs 14 residues. Trimming pared 3 bases from V and 0 bases from J, leaving 6 bases between. CDR3 coding DNA: TGTGCCAGCAGCTTCGACAGCTCTGGAAACACCATATATTTT. It specifies CASSFDSSGNTIYF. Full variable domain (outside the CDR3, taken from reference TRBV7-9 and TRBJ1-3): DTGVSQNPRHKITKRGQNVTFRCDPISEHNRLYWYRQTLGQGPEFLTYFQNEAQLEKSRLLSDRFSAERPKGSFSTLEIQRTEQGDSAMYLCASSFDSSGNTIYFGEGSWLTVV.

For this clonotype: One end of the junction does not line up with germline, which may come from a read error. V is TRBV13 and J is TRBJ2-6; TRBD1 agrees at 8 bases. The CDR3 has 10 residues. CDR1 PRHDT and CDR2 FYEKMQ come from the germline V gene (reference sequence). CDR3 bases: TGTGCCAGCAGCCTGATTCGGACAGGGTTC. This sequence encodes CASSLIRTGF. Combining the CDR3 with reference TRBV13 and TRBJ2-6 gives the whole variable domain AAGVIQSPRHLIKEKRETATLKCYPIPRHDTVYWYQQGPGQDPQFLISFYEKMQSDKGSIPDRFSAQQFSDYHSELNMSSLELGDSALYFCASSLIRTGFGAGSRLTVL.

Ten or more counts support this clonotype. The V call is TRBV10-3, the J call TRBJ2-1; no clear D. Trimming left V 7 bases short and J 0 bases short, with 13 bases between. This CDR3 comprises 15 residues. The germline V gene has CDR1 ENHRY and CDR2 SYGVKD. CDR3 residues: CAIMGVESSYNEQFF. CDR3 in DNA: TGTGCCATCATGGGTGTTGAGAGCTCCTACAATGAGCAGTTCTTC.

In this sample, this clonotype turned up many times. This chain links TRBV6-5 with TRBJ1-6; D is perhaps TRBD1 (6 bases). The germline V and J ends were trimmed by 5 bases and 14 bases, with 16 bases remaining between them. Per the germline V gene, CDR1 is MNHEY and CDR2 is SVGAGI. The CDR3 loop spans 13 amino acids. CDR3 sequence (DNA): TGTGCCAGCAGTAACGGGGCGGGGGCAACCCTCCACTTT. Translation: CASSNGAGATLHF.

The chain carries TRBV7-9 and TRBJ2-7, with 9 bases matching TRBD1. CDR3 size: 16 residues. Germline V lookup: CDR1 SEHNR, CDR2 FQNEAQ (reference sequence). Germline trimming cut 4 bases from V and 5 bases from J; bases unmatched to any gene: 12. The CDR3 region has the DNA TGTGCCAGCAGCTCCTTGCCGGGACAGGGCGTCGACGAGCAGTACTTC. Translated: CASSSLPGQGVDEQYF.

This clonotype was observed at least ten times. The V call is TRBV27, the J call TRBJ1-5, with 12 bases matching TRBD1. Germline V lookup: CDR1 MNHEY, CDR2 SMNVEV (reference sequence). The CDR3 runs 14 residues. V was pared by 5 bases and J by 8 bases, with 4 bases of the junction left unmatched. The CDR3: CASSGDRGQEPQHF. The CDR3 region has the DNA TGTGCCAGCAGTGGGGACAGGGGGCAGGAGCCCCAGCATTTT.

This clonotype turned up a few times. This clone may be a read error of a much larger clone one base away. This rearrangement joins TRBV9 to TRBJ1-6; the D is unclear. CDR3 length equals 14 residues. Germline CDR1 is SGDLS and CDR2 is YYNGEE. CDR3 region: CASSVERDNSPLPF. The CDR3 DNA is TGTGCCAGCAGCGTAGAAAGGGATAATTCACCCCTCCCCTTT. The complete variable domain, with remaining parts taken from reference TRBV9 and TRBJ1-6, reads DSGVTQTPKHLITATGQRVTLRCSPRSGDLSVYWYQQSLDQGLQFLIQYYNGEERAKGNILERFSAQQFPDLHSELNLSSLELGDSALYFCASSVERDNSPLPFGNGTRLTVT.

With regard to this clonotype: This may come from a read error, since a much larger clone is one base off. The rearrangement uses TRBV5-8 and TRBJ2-1; D is unclear. This CDR3 is 15 amino acids long. Germline CDR1 and CDR2: SGHTS and YDEGEE. CDR3 sequence reads: CASSLGDPSYNEPFF. CDR3 nucleotides: TGTGCCAGCAGCTTGGGAGACCCCTCCTACAATGAGCCGTTCTTC.

With respect to this clonotype: One junction end disagrees with the germline gene, perhaps due to a read error. The chain links TRBV5-1 to TRBJ2-2, with 7 bases that match TRBD2. The CDR3 has 13 amino acids. Germline V CDR1 and CDR2: SGHRS, YFSETQ. The CDR3 spells CASRLGGTGELFF. As DNA, the CDR3 is TGTGCCAGCAGATTGGGAGGGACCGGGGAGCTGTTTTTT.

This clonotype occurred many times. The chain links TRBV7-6 to TRBJ1-1, with a weak D call TRBD1 (6 bases). The CDR3 runs to 14 residues. Per the germline V gene, CDR1 is SGHVS and CDR2 is FNYEAQ. The ends were cut back, 2 bases at V and 4 bases at J, with 11 bases in the middle. CDR3 nucleotides: TGTGCCAGCAGCTTACGGGGGGCGACCACTGAAGCTTTCTTT. It translates to CASSLRGATTEAFF. The whole variable domain, remainder taken from reference TRBV7-6 and TRBJ1-1, is GAGVSQSPRYKVTKRGQDVALRCDPISGHVSLYWYRQALGQGPEFLTYFNYEAQQDKSGLPNDRFSAERPEGSISTLTIQRTEQRDSAMYRCASSLRGATTEAFFGQGTRLTVV.

A remark on this clonotype: Given the absence of the conserved phenylalanine or tryptophan at the CDR3 end, a read error is likely. The DNA is left out, because the CDR3 cannot be placed on it with certainty; the CDR3 is given as TCRdb lists it. The chain carries TRBV5-4 and TRBJ2-5; the DNA was not compared with TRBD2, the D call given in the table. A total of 13 residues make up the CDR3, ends included. Per the germline V gene, CDR1 is SGHNT and CDR2 is YYREEE (reference sequence). CDR3 sequence: CASSTDYMETQYS.

V usage is TRBV5-1 and J usage is TRBJ1-1; D is possibly TRBD1 (6 bases). Germline V CDR1 and CDR2: SGHRS, YFSETQ. V dropped 0 bases and J dropped 10 bases, with 16 bases sitting between them. The CDR3 sequence is 14 residues long. CDR3 region: CASSLAMIGDTAFF. In DNA form, the CDR3 reads TGCGCCAGCAGCTTGGCAATGATAGGGGACACAGCTTTCTTT.

This rearrangement joins TRBV27 to TRBJ2-2, with 7 bases fitting TRBD1. In germline, CDR1 is MNHEY, CDR2 SMNVEV (reference sequence). V trimming: 1 base; J trimming: 6 bases; junction bases outside the gene matches: 11. The CDR3 has 17 amino acids. CDR3 amino acids: CASSLFIRGGAAGELFF. The CDR3, as DNA: TGTGCCAGCAGTTTATTCATACGAGGGGGCGCGGCCGGGGAGCTGTTTTTT.

The V and J genes are TRBV20-1 and TRBJ2-7, with D unclear. The germline V gene encodes CDR1 DFQATT and CDR2 SNEGSKA (reference sequence). The V end was cut by 1 base, the J end by 6 bases, with 7 bases between. The CDR3 runs to 11 residues. The CDR3 sequence: CSARGAGEQYF. The CDR3 DNA is TGCAGTGCTAGAGGGGCCGGCGAGCAGTACTTC.

This clonotype has at least ten counts. The chain carries TRBV7-9 and TRBJ2-7; TRBD1 matches at 8 bases. Germline assignment: CDR1 SEHNR and CDR2 FQNEAQ (reference sequence). Germline trimming cut 5 bases from V and 7 bases from J; bases unmatched to any gene: 13. The CDR3 runs to 15 residues. The CDR3 loop reads CASSPRGQGAREQYF. The CDR3 region has the DNA TGTGCCAGCAGCCCCCGGGGGCAGGGGGCGCGAGAGCAGTACTTC.

Comment on this clonotype: The junction departs from the called germline gene at one end, perhaps through a read error. The J gene is TRBJ2-3, the V gene TRBV5-1; D possibly corresponds to TRBD1 (6 bases). Germline loops: CDR1 SGHRS, CDR2 YFSETQ. This CDR3 has 15 residues. As DNA, the CDR3 is TGCGCCAGCAGCGCTGAGACAGGCACCACAGGTACGCAGTATTTT. Translating it yields CASSAETGTTGTQYF.

In this sample, this clonotype turned up a few times. The chain employs TRBV28 and TRBJ2-7; 9 nucleotides match TRBD1. J lost 4 bases, V lost 5 bases, and 6 bases had no gene match. Germline V CDR1 and CDR2: MDHEN, SYDVKM. The CDR3 has 14 amino acids. The CDR3 loop is CASSEPGQGYEQYF. In DNA, the CDR3 is TGTGCCAGCAGTGAACCGGGACAGGGTTACGAGCAGTACTTC.

In its sample, this clonotype was seen many times. This chain links TRBV9 with TRBJ1-2, with D perhaps TRBD1 (6 bases). V dropped 3 bases and J dropped 2 bases, with 11 bases sitting between them. Germline V gene sequence: CDR1 SGDLS, CDR2 YYNGEE. The CDR3 covers 14 residues. In DNA, the CDR3 is TGTGCCAGCAGCGGGGGTACAGGGAACTATGGCTACACCTTC. Encoded protein: CASSGGTGNYGYTF.

This clonotype was detected many times. V is TRBV28 and J is TRBJ2-7; either TRBD1 or TRBD2 may fit D (5 bases each). The germline CDR1 and CDR2 sequences are MDHEN and SYDVKM. This CDR3 is 12 amino acids long. V shed 5 bases and J shed 4 bases, with 9 bases lying between them. CDR3 bases: TGTGCCAGCAGTCTCTGGGGGTACGAGCAGTACTTC. It encodes CASSLWGYEQYF. Supplemented by reference TRBV28 and TRBJ2-7, the full variable domain reads DVKVTQSSRYLVKRTGEKVFLECVQDMDHENMFWYRQDPGLGLRLIYFSYDVKMKEKGDIPEGYSVSREKKERFSLILESASTNQTSMYLCASSLWGYEQYFGPGTRLTVT.

This clonotype was observed at least ten times. The chain joins TRBV5-1 to TRBJ2-6; D is undetermined. Trimming stripped 0 bases from V and 0 bases from J, with 13 bases between. The CDR3 loop spans 18 amino acids. CDR1 SGHRS and CDR2 YFSETQ come from the germline V gene. The CDR3 nucleotides read TGCGCCAGCAGCTTGGCCGCGTGGGAACGCTCTGGGGCCAACGTCCTGACTTTC. This sequence encodes CASSLAAWERSGANVLTF.

This clonotype was seen at least ten times. The chain combines TRBV19 with TRBJ1-3, with 7 nucleotides matching TRBD1. Germline loops: CDR1 LNHDA, CDR2 SQIVND (reference sequence). The trim removed 3 bases at V and 3 bases at J, leaving 11 bases unmatched. The CDR3 is made up of 17 amino acids. CDR3: CASSIESTGRFGNTIYF. The CDR3 nucleotides are TGTGCCAGTAGTATCGAATCGACAGGGCGTTTTGGAAACACCATATATTTT.

This clonotype has a count of ten or more. This rearrangement joins TRBV28 to TRBJ1-5, with D tentatively TRBD1 (6 bases). V shed 5 bases and J shed 6 bases, with 14 bases lying between them. The CDR3 runs to 14 residues. CDR1 is MDHEN and CDR2 is SYDVKM in the germline V gene. CDR3 protein: CASSPLTGLQPQHF. For the CDR3, the DNA is TGTGCCAGCAGTCCCCTCACAGGGCTTCAGCCCCAGCATTTT.

This clonotype came up many times. J is TRBJ2-7 and V is TRBV7-8, with 8 bases that match TRBD2. Germline lookup yields CDR1 SGHVS and CDR2 FQNEAQ. This CDR3 contains 14 residues. Losses at the gene ends were 0 bases for V and 5 bases for J; bases not matched to a gene: 3. The CDR3 region is CASSLAGGGNEQYF. DNA of the CDR3: TGTGCCAGCAGCTTAGCCGGGGGGGGGAACGAGCAGTACTTC. Full variable domain (remainder filled in from reference TRBV7-8 and TRBJ2-7): GAGVSQSPRYKVAKRGQDVALRCDPISGHVSLFWYQQALGQGPEFLTYFQNEAQLDKSGLPSDRFFAERPEGSVSTLKIQRTQQEDSAVYLCASSLAGGGNEQYFGPGTRLTVT.

At least ten counts were recorded for this clonotype. The chain combines TRBV5-1 with TRBJ1-5; TRBD1 aligns across 10 bases. Germline V gene data show CDR1 as SGHRS and CDR2 as YFSETQ. This CDR3 has 16 residues. Losses at the gene ends were 0 bases for V and 7 bases for J; bases not matched to a gene: 7. In DNA, the CDR3 is TGCGCCAGCAGCTTGGGTGAGACAGGGGGCTACCAGCCCCAGCATTTT. This translates into CASSLGETGGYQPQHF. Looking up the rest from reference TRBV5-1 and TRBJ1-5 gives the full variable domain: KAGVTQTPRYLIKTRGQQVTLSCSPISGHRSVSWYQQTPGQGLQFLFEYFSETQRNKGNFPGRFSGRQFSNSRSEMNVSTLELGDSALYLCASSLGETGGYQPQHFGDGTRLSIL.

A note on this clonotype: This could be a read error, since a much larger clone is one nucleotide away. The rearrangement links TRBV6-2 or TRBV6-3 to TRBJ1-4; 7 bases line up with TRBD1. This CDR3 has 16 residues. Germline V gene data show CDR1 as MNHEY and CDR2 as SVGEGT. CDR3: CASSHPRQGGNEKPFF. CDR3 sequence (DNA): TGTGCCAGCAGTCACCCGCGACAGGGCGGTAATGAAAAACCGTTTTTT.